These T cell receptor beta chains were read from a single sample in a study of read filtering for tumor transcriptome and immune sequencing. TCRdb itself ran the reads through MiXCR, one entry per CDR3 protein. The table lists about 130,000 distinct CDR3 sequences, 13% of them singletons, with roughly 9.6% in the top ten. The specimen was a population of CD138-negative cells sorted from bone marrow. These receptors were taken from a donor at least 40 years old with multiple myeloma. The CDR3 runs from the conserved cysteine through the conserved F or W. D genes are given only for firm matches. Only part of the rows carry a size: once, few, many, or a class if the clone is expanded.

D gene: TRBD2
clone size: many
J gene: TRBJ2-7
V gene: TRBV20-1
CDR3 protein: CSARGLAGSYEQYF
CDR3 DNA: TGCAGTGCTAGAGGACTAGCGGGCTCCTACGAGCAGTACTTC

D gene: .
clone size: many
J gene: TRBJ2-5
V gene: TRBV25-1
CDR3 protein: CASSEVRGLAETQYF
CDR3 DNA: TGTGCCAGCAGTGAAGTCAGGGGCTTAGCAGAGACCCAGTACTTC

D gene: TRBD2
clone size: few
J gene: TRBJ2-1
V gene: TRBV20-1
CDR3 protein: CSARTSKGHNEQFF
CDR3 DNA: TGCAGTGCTAGGACTAGCAAGGGGCACAATGAGCAGTTCTTC

D gene: .
clone size: once
J gene: TRBJ1-5
V gene: TRBV27
CDR3 protein: CASSQRRGVSAQHF
CDR3 DNA: TGTGCCAGCAGTCAGAGACGGGGCGTGAGTGCCCAGCATTTT

D gene: .
clone size: .
J gene: TRBJ2-6
V gene: TRBV29-1
CDR3 protein: CSVDLSGANVLTF
CDR3 DNA: TGCAGCGTTGATCTCTCTGGCGCCAACGTCCTGACTTTC

D gene: .
clone size: .
J gene: TRBJ1-1
V gene: TRBV5-4
CDR3 protein: CASSLAGQNTEAFF
CDR3 DNA: TGTGCCAGCAGCTTGGCCGGACAGAACACTGAAGCTTTCTTT

D gene: TRBD2
clone size: many
J gene: TRBJ2-1
V gene: TRBV20-1
CDR3 protein: CSARTGLAGGSYNEQFF
CDR3 DNA: TGCAGTGCTAGGACGGGACTAGCGGGAGGAAGCTACAATGAGCAGTTCTTC

D gene: .
clone size: few
J gene: TRBJ2-5
V gene: TRBV6-6
CDR3 protein: CASSPRGEETQYF
CDR3 DNA: TGTGCCAGCAGCCCCAGGGGGGAAGAGACCCAGTACTTC

D gene: .
clone size: .
J gene: TRBJ1-1
V gene: TRBV23-1
CDR3 protein: CASSQCRRTGTEAFF
CDR3 DNA: TGCGCCAGCAGTCAATGTCGTCGGACGGGCACTGAAGCTTTCTTT

D gene: .
clone size: many
J gene: TRBJ2-7
V gene: TRBV12-3/TRBV12-4
CDR3 protein: CASSLGGSEREQYF
CDR3 DNA: TGTGCCAGCAGTTTGGGGGGATCGGAGAGAGAGCAGTACTTC

D gene: TRBD1
clone size: many
J gene: TRBJ1-1
V gene: TRBV12-3/TRBV12-4
CDR3 protein: CASSIQGAGNTEAFF
CDR3 DNA: TGTGCCAGCAGTATACAGGGGGCCGGGAACACTGAAGCTTTCTTT

D gene: .
clone size: .
J gene: TRBJ2-7
V gene: TRBV7-9
CDR3 protein: CASSRDLLREQYF
CDR3 DNA: TGTGCCAGCAGCCGAGATCTTCTTCGGGAGCAGTACTTC

D gene: .
clone size: .
J gene: TRBJ2-7
V gene: TRBV20-1
CDR3 protein: CSAEGYEQYF
CDR3 DNA: TGCAGTGCTGAGGGTTACGAGCAGTACTTC

D gene: .
clone size: many
J gene: TRBJ2-7
V gene: TRBV27
CDR3 protein: CASSFGRASPYEQYF
CDR3 DNA: TGTGCCAGCAGTTTCGGCAGAGCTTCCCCCTACGAGCAGTACTTC

D gene: .
clone size: many
J gene: TRBJ1-1
V gene: TRBV2
CDR3 protein: CASSETRAEAFF
CDR3 DNA: TGTGCCAGCAGTGAAACCAGAGCTGAAGCTTTCTTT

D gene: TRBD1
clone size: many
J gene: TRBJ1-5
V gene: TRBV20-1
CDR3 protein: CSARRGPSNQPQHF
CDR3 DNA: TGCAGTGCTCGCAGGGGGCCGAGCAATCAGCCCCAGCATTTT

D gene: TRBD2
clone size: many
J gene: TRBJ2-7
V gene: TRBV20-1
CDR3 protein: CSAREVRGRSSYEQYF
CDR3 DNA: TGCAGTGCTAGAGAGGTCCGCGGGAGGAGCTCCTACGAGCAGTACTTC

D gene: .
clone size: many
J gene: TRBJ2-3
V gene: TRBV28
CDR3 protein: CASSSARGGFTDTQYF
CDR3 DNA: TGTGCCAGCAGTTCGGCCAGAGGGGGATTCACAGATACGCAGTATTTT

D gene: .
clone size: many
J gene: TRBJ1-1
V gene: TRBV7-8
CDR3 protein: CASSLGPANTEAFF
CDR3 DNA: TGTGCCAGCAGCTTAGGGCCGGCGAACACTGAAGCTTTCTTT

D gene: .
clone size: many
J gene: TRBJ2-6
V gene: TRBV3-1
CDR3 protein: CASSQDAGANVLTF
CDR3 DNA: TGTGCCAGCAGCCAAGATGCTGGGGCCAACGTCCTGACTTTC

D gene: .
clone size: many
J gene: TRBJ2-4
V gene: TRBV27
CDR3 protein: CASSLGGAKNIQYF
CDR3 DNA: TGTGCCAGCAGTTTAGGAGGAGCCAAAAACATTCAGTACTTC

D gene: TRBD2
clone size: medium-sized
J gene: TRBJ2-1
V gene: TRBV5-1
CDR3 protein: CASSYGSGALFF
CDR3 DNA: TGCGCCAGCAGCTACGGTAGCGGGGCTCTGTTCTTC

D gene: .
clone size: .
J gene: TRBJ1-1
V gene: TRBV7-9
CDR3 protein: CASSLEQPNTEAFF
CDR3 DNA: TGTGCCAGCAGCTTAGAACAGCCGAACACTGAAGCTTTCTTT

D gene: .
clone size: .
J gene: TRBJ2-3
V gene: TRBV7-9
CDR3 protein: CASSFRDASTDTQYF
CDR3 DNA: TGTGCCAGCAGCTTTCGGGACGCCTCCACAGATACGCAGTATTTT

D gene: TRBD2
clone size: many
J gene: TRBJ2-1
V gene: TRBV29-1
CDR3 protein: CSVLGLAGVIEQFF
CDR3 DNA: TGCAGCGTACTCGGACTAGCGGGAGTCATTGAGCAGTTCTTC

D gene: .
clone size: .
J gene: TRBJ2-7
V gene: TRBV5-4
CDR3 protein: CAGSLGSGVGLYEQYF
CDR3 DNA: TGTGCCGGCAGCTTGGGCTCAGGGGTGGGTCTGTACGAGCAGTACTTC

D gene: TRBD2
clone size: many
J gene: TRBJ2-2
V gene: TRBV20-1
CDR3 protein: CSARGTSGNTGELFF
CDR3 DNA: TGCAGTGCTAGGGGGACTAGCGGGAACACCGGGGAGCTGTTTTTT

D gene: .
clone size: many
J gene: TRBJ2-2
V gene: TRBV28
CDR3 protein: CASYGYPNTGELFF
CDR3 DNA: TGTGCCAGCTACGGATACCCGAACACCGGGGAGCTGTTTTTT

D gene: TRBD2
clone size: many
J gene: TRBJ2-3
V gene: TRBV28
CDR3 protein: CASSLSGSGGDTQYF
CDR3 DNA: TGTGCCAGCAGTTTAAGCGGGAGTGGGGGTGATACGCAGTATTTT

D gene: .
clone size: .
J gene: TRBJ2-5
V gene: TRBV30
CDR3 protein: CAWSLGETQYF
CDR3 DNA: TGTGCCTGGAGCCTCGGCGAGACCCAGTACTTC

D gene: .
clone size: many
J gene: TRBJ1-5
V gene: TRBV3-1
CDR3 protein: CASSPGHFSNQPQHF
CDR3 DNA: TGTGCCAGCAGCCCGGGACACTTTAGCAATCAGCCCCAGCATTTT

D gene: TRBD1
clone size: .
J gene: TRBJ1-1
V gene: TRBV29-1
CDR3 protein: CSVERDRGMNTEAFF
CDR3 DNA: TGCAGCGTTGAGCGGGACAGGGGAATGAACACTGAAGCTTTCTTT

D gene: TRBD1
clone size: .
J gene: TRBJ2-1
V gene: TRBV4-1
CDR3 protein: CASSRSGTGEGETQFF
CDR3 DNA: TGCGCCAGCAGCCGATCCGGGACAGGGGAAGGAGAGACCCAGTTCTTC

D gene: TRBD1
clone size: few
J gene: TRBJ2-2
V gene: TRBV5-1
CDR3 protein: CASSPGQGFTGELFF
CDR3 DNA: TGCGCCAGCTCACCGGGACAGGGGTTCACCGGGGAGCTGTTTTTT

D gene: .
clone size: many
J gene: TRBJ2-5
V gene: TRBV29-1
CDR3 protein: CSVEEGAIGETQYF
CDR3 DNA: TGCAGCGTTGAAGAGGGGGCTATAGGAGAGACCCAGTACTTC

D gene: .
clone size: many
J gene: TRBJ2-7
V gene: TRBV28
CDR3 protein: CASSLQGPYEQYF
CDR3 DNA: TGTGCCAGCAGTTTGCAGGGACCCTACGAGCAGTACTTC

D gene: TRBD1
clone size: many
J gene: TRBJ2-4
V gene: TRBV12-3/TRBV12-4
CDR3 protein: CASIRRGRGIQYF
CDR3 DNA: TGTGCCAGCATCCGCAGGGGGCGGGGCATTCAGTACTTC

D gene: .
clone size: many
J gene: TRBJ1-1
V gene: TRBV20-1
CDR3 protein: CSARDGGGTEAFF
CDR3 DNA: TGCAGTGCTAGAGACGGGGGAGGCACTGAAGCTTTCTTT

D gene: .
clone size: many
J gene: TRBJ1-2
V gene: TRBV6-5
CDR3 protein: CASSTHRDNYGYTF
CDR3 DNA: TGTGCCAGCAGTACACATAGGGATAACTATGGCTACACCTTC